The 14 T cell receptor beta chains listed next were all sequenced from one sample in a study of identical twins. Using its own MiXCR run on the 5' RACE reads, TCRdb lists one record per CDR3 protein. The sample lists 550,000 to 700,000 distinct CDR3 sequences, 9% to 10% occurring once. The data also belong to a second study, concerning yellow fever vaccine responses in identical twins.

Sequenced: PBMCs. These receptors were obtained from a young woman in good health.

The table lists this clonotype with a few counts. This chain connects TRBV12-3 or TRBV12-4 to TRBJ2-1; 12 bases fit TRBD2. CDR3 size: 16 residues. J was trimmed by 2 bases and V by 5 bases; bases with no gene match: 4. CDR3 in amino acids: CASSARLAGAYNEQFF. As DNA, the CDR3 is TGTGCCAGCAGTGCCCGACTAGCGGGGGCCTACAATGAGCAGTTCTTC.

Notes on this clonotype: A single base separates this from a much larger clone, so it may be a read error. The rearrangement uses TRBV29-1 and TRBJ2-1; D unclear. Germline V gene data show CDR1 as SQVTM and CDR2 as ANQGSEA. The CDR3 covers 13 residues. CDR3 amino acids: CSARRDQGNELFF. In DNA, the CDR3 is TGCAGCGCCCGGCGCGACCAAGGGAATGAGCTGTTCTTC.

There are a few counts of this clonotype. The chain uses TRBV7-9 and TRBJ1-1; D is perhaps TRBD1 (5 bases). Germline assignment: CDR1 SEHNR and CDR2 FQNEAQ (reference sequence). V lost 5 bases, J lost 5 bases, and 18 bases lay in between. This CDR3 region has 15 residues. The CDR3 DNA reads as TGTGCCAGCAGCCTGGGGATGGGGGGGAGGACTGAAGCTTTCTTT. This encodes CASSLGMGGRTEAFF.

This chain connects TRBV4-1 to TRBJ2-7; TRBD2 matches 7 bases. After removal of 0 bases from V and 6 bases from J, the junction contained 11 bases not matched to a gene. Germline lookup yields CDR1 MGHRA and CDR2 YSYEKL. The CDR3 contains 16 residues. The chain's CDR3 is CASSQDGTTPTAEQYF. In DNA, the CDR3 is TGCGCCAGCAGCCAAGATGGGACTACCCCAACGGCCGAGCAGTACTTC.

This clonotype has more than one count but fewer than ten. The chain has TRBV20-1 and TRBJ2-5, with a tentative D call TRBD1 (5 bases). This CDR3 has 11 residues. Trimming pared 6 bases from V and 5 bases from J, leaving 10 bases between. Germline loops: CDR1 DFQATT, CDR2 SNEGSKA (reference sequence). The CDR3 DNA reads TGCAGTGCCCTTAACAGGGAGACCCAGTACTTC. Its translation is CSALNRETQYF.

The chain joins TRBV3-1 to TRBJ2-5, with TRBD2 matching over 8 bases. Unmatched junction bases numbered 14, after V lost 0 bases and J lost 2 bases. This CDR3 is built from 19 residues. From germline, CDR1 is LGHDT and CDR2 YNNKEL (reference sequence). The CDR3: CASSQENVLAETIQETQYF. In nucleotides, the CDR3 is TGTGCCAGCAGCCAAGAGAATGTACTAGCGGAGACGATACAAGAGACCCAGTACTTC.

The chain uses TRBV7-6 and TRBJ1-6; a possible D gene is TRBD1 (6 bases). V gave up 2 bases and J gave up 9 bases, with 11 bases separating them. Germline CDR1 and CDR2: SGHVS and FNYEAQ. The CDR3 length is 14 residues. The CDR3: CASSLSKGGSPLHF. For the CDR3, the DNA is TGTGCCAGCAGCTTATCTAAGGGGGGTTCACCCCTCCACTTT.

The V and J genes are TRBV6-1 and TRBJ2-1; D may be TRBD1 (6 bases). The CDR3 covers 15 residues. From germline, CDR1 is MNHNS and CDR2 SASEGT. The V end lost 7 bases, the J end lost 6 bases, and 19 bases lay between the germline ends. The CDR3 coding sequence is TGTGCCAGCACCACCCCCGGGACACTTTCCAATGAGCAGTTCTTC. Protein sequence: CASTTPGTLSNEQFF.

Only a few counts were recorded for this clonotype. This sequence joins TRBV9 and TRBJ2-7; no reliable D call. The CDR3 loop spans 14 amino acids. V was shortened by 1 base and J by 3 bases, with 11 bases between the two germline ends. Germline loops: CDR1 SGDLS, CDR2 YYNGEE. CDR3: CASSVLPGHYEQYF. The CDR3, as DNA: TGTGCCAGCAGCGTACTGCCGGGCCACTACGAGCAGTACTTC.

Many counts were recorded for this clonotype. V gene TRBV7-2 combines with J gene TRBJ1-5; D ambiguous. CDR1 and CDR2 from the germline V gene are SGHTA and FQGNSA. There are 13 residues in the CDR3. Trimming shortened V by 3 bases and J by 5 bases, and 8 bases separated the two germline ends. Written as DNA, the CDR3 is TGTGCCAGCAGCTTCCCTGGATATCAGCCCCAGCATTTT. As protein: CASSFPGYQPQHF.

This clonotype was seen a few times. The junction shows a germline mismatch at one end, possibly a read error. The genes are TRBV20-1 and TRBJ1-2; D remains unclear. The CDR3 runs 9 residues. Germline-derived CDR1 and CDR2 are DFQATT and SNEGSKA (reference sequence). The CDR3: CSAGRTDAF. As DNA, the CDR3 is TGCAGTGCGGGGAGAACGGACGCCTTC.

This clonotype showed up many times. This chain joins TRBV2 and TRBJ2-2; perhaps TRBD1 as D (5 bases). The germline gives CDR1 SNHLY, CDR2 FYNNEI. This CDR3 is 13 amino acids long. V lost 9 bases and J 5 bases, leaving 13 bases between the germline ends. In nucleotides, the CDR3 is TGTGCCAGAGACAGTCTCGGTACCGGGGAGCTGTTTTTT. Translated: CARDSLGTGELFF. The full variable domain, with the rest looked up from reference TRBV2 and TRBJ2-2, is EPEVTQTPSHQVTQMGQEVILRCVPISNHLYFYWYRQILGQKVEFLVSFYNNEISEKSEIFDDQFSVERPDGSNFTLKIRSTKLEDSAMYFCARDSLGTGELFFGEGSRLTVL.

This clonotype was observed a few times. This rearrangement joins TRBV20-1 to TRBJ2-5; either TRBD1 or TRBD2 may fit D (5 bases each). The CDR3 has 13 residues. Germline lookup yields CDR1 DFQATT and CDR2 SNEGSKA (reference sequence). V was pared by 6 bases and J by 1 base, with 12 bases between. The DNA of the CDR3 is TGCAGTGCCCCGGGACGGCCCCAAGAGACCCAGTACTTC. It specifies CSAPGRPQETQYF.

There are a few counts of this clonotype. Sequence at one end of the junction differs from germline and may be a read error. The V and J genes are TRBV6-4 and TRBJ2-4, with TRBD2 matching 16 bases. The CDR3 covers 19 residues. The germline gives CDR1 MRHNA, CDR2 SNTAGT. CDR3 region: CASRDSGLAGGGAKNIQYF. CDR3 coding DNA: TGTGCCAGCAGGGACTCGGGACTAGCGGGGGGGGGAGCCAAAAACATTCAGTACTTC.